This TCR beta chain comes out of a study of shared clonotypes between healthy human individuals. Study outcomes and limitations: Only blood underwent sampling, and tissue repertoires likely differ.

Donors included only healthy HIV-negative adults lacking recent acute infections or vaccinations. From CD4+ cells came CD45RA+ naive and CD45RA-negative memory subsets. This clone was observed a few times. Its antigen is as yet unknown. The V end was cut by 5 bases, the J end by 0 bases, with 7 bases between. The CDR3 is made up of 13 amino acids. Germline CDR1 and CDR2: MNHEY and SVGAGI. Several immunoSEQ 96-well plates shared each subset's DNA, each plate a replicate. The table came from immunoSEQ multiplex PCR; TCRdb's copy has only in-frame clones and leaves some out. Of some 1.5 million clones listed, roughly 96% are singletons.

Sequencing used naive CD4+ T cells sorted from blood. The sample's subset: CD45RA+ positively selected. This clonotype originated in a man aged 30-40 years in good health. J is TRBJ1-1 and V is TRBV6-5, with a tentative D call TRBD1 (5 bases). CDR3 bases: TGTGCCAGCAGTAAAGGGGTGAACACTGAAGCTTTCTTT. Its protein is CASSKGVNTEAFF.